The 16 T cell receptor beta chains below come from one sample, sequenced in a study of cytomegalovirus exposure and HLA in healthy donors. Measured with immunoSEQ multiplex PCR; TCRdb has only the in-frame clones, and not every one. The data contain tens of thousands of clones, roughly 94% of them seen just once; the ten biggest clones take up roughly 2.4%. The sequenced sample was PBMCs. The receptors were gathered from a man younger than 35 in good health and CMV-seronegative.

The genes are TRBV9 and TRBJ1-4, with D perhaps matching TRBD1 (5 bases). The CDR3 length is 16 residues. Trimming shortened V by 3 bases and J by 10 bases, and 22 bases separated the two germline ends. Germline CDR1 is SGDLS and CDR2 is YYNGEE. In DNA form, the CDR3 reads TGTGCCAGCAGCGGGATTACAGCGGGGCGGGTCGGAAAACTGTTTTTT. Translating gives CASSGITAGRVGKLFF. The complete variable domain, with remaining parts taken from reference TRBV9 and TRBJ1-4, reads DSGVTQTPKHLITATGQRVTLRCSPRSGDLSVYWYQQSLDQGLQFLIQYYNGEERAKGNILERFSAQQFPDLHSELNLSSLELGDSALYFCASSGITAGRVGKLFFGSGTQLSVL.

This clone occurred a few times. The V gene is TRBV19, the J gene TRBJ1-1; 7 bases line up with TRBD1. V gave up 6 bases and J gave up 1 base; unmatched junction bases: 2. CDR1 and CDR2 (germline): LNHDA, SQIVND (reference sequence). CDR3 length equals 13 residues. This CDR3 is CASSYRGNTEAFF. DNA for the CDR3: TGTGCCAGTAGCTACAGGGGGAACACTGAAGCTTTCTTT.

The DNA for the CDR3 is TGTGCCACCAGCAGAGGAGACTCGGAATACAACAATGAGCAGTTCTTC. Translation: CATSRGDSEYNNEQFF. V is TRBV15 and J is TRBJ2-1; D unclear. This CDR3 has 16 amino acids. V was pared by 1 base and J by 5 bases, with 15 bases between. Per germline, CDR1 LNHNV and CDR2 YYDKDF (reference sequence).

The J gene is TRBJ2-4, the V gene TRBV11-2, with 10 nucleotides matching TRBD2. Per the germline V gene, CDR1 is SGHAT and CDR2 is FQNNGV. The CDR3 is 17 residues long. After removal of 1 base from V and 12 bases from J, the junction contained 15 bases not matched to a gene. CDR3 in amino acids: CASSLGRGLASGSDQYF. The CDR3 DNA follows: TGTGCCAGCAGCTTAGGCAGGGGGCTGGCTAGCGGGAGTGATCAGTACTTC.

This chain links TRBV19 with TRBJ2-7, with TRBD1 identical over 10 bases. The J segment lost 5 bases and the V segment lost 5 bases, leaving 6 bases of the junction unmatched. From germline, CDR1 is LNHDA and CDR2 SQIVND (reference sequence). This CDR3 region has 14 residues. CDR3: CASSSWTGGNEQYF. The CDR3 DNA follows: TGTGCCAGTAGTTCCTGGACAGGGGGGAACGAGCAGTACTTC. The full variable domain, in which reference TRBV19 and TRBJ2-7 provide the parts outside the CDR3, is DGGITQSPKYLFRKEGQNVTLSCEQNLNHDAMYWYRQDPGQGLRLIYYSQIVNDFQKGDIAEGYSVSREKKESFPLTVTSAQKNPTAFYLCASSSWTGGNEQYFGPGTRLTVT.

The chain uses TRBV19 and TRBJ2-1; TRBD2 is a possible D gene (6 bases). This CDR3 has 15 residues. V gave up 3 bases and J gave up 2 bases, with 11 bases separating them. CDR1 is LNHDA, CDR2 SQIVND, per germline (reference sequence). As DNA, the CDR3 is TGTGCCAGTAGTATTGGCGGGAACACCTACAATGAGCAGTTCTTC. Its translation: CASSIGGNTYNEQFF.

V and J are TRBV4-2 and TRBJ2-2; 13 bases match TRBD2. This CDR3 contains 17 residues. Germline V gives CDR1 LGHNA, CDR2 YNFKEQ. With 4 bases clipped from V and 5 bases from J, the junction kept 7 bases outside the gene matches. The CDR3 nucleotides read TGTGCCAGCAGCCGCCGGACTAGCGGGAGTCAGACCGGGGAGCTGTTTTTT. Translating it yields CASSRRTSGSQTGELFF.

J is TRBJ1-5 and V is TRBV27, with a weak D call TRBD1 (5 bases). The V end lost 3 bases, the J end lost 1 base, and 7 bases lay between the germline ends. CDR1 is MNHEY and CDR2 is SMNVEV in the germline V gene (reference sequence). This CDR3 has 14 amino acids. The CDR3 region is CASSFGGSNQPQHF. The CDR3 nucleotides are TGTGCCAGCAGTTTCGGGGGGAGCAATCAGCCCCAGCATTTT.

With regard to this clone: It is unclear where the CDR3 begins or ends on the DNA, so no DNA is shown, and the CDR3 is as TCRdb lists it. This chain joins TRBV27 and TRBJ1-1. The CDR3 is 13 amino acids long, termini counted. Germline V gives CDR1 MNHEY, CDR2 SMNVEV (reference sequence). The chain's CDR3 is CASSSSLAARAFF.

The chain joins TRBV27 to TRBJ2-7; 10 bases line up with TRBD2. V lost 3 bases and J lost 2; bases outside the gene matches: 4. Germline V gives CDR1 MNHEY, CDR2 SMNVEV (reference sequence). The CDR3 totals 15 residues. CDR3 bases: TGTGCCAGCAGTTTGGCTAGCGGGGGAACCTACGAGCAGTACTTC. The encoded protein is CASSLASGGTYEQYF.

J is TRBJ2-6 and V is TRBV28, with 8 bases that match TRBD2. Germline loops: CDR1 MDHEN, CDR2 SYDVKM. This CDR3 has 16 amino acids. Germline trimming cut 10 bases from V and 2 bases from J; bases unmatched to any gene: 10. The CDR3 here is CAILPGTSAGANVLTF. The CDR3 coding sequence is TGTGCCATACTCCCCGGGACTAGTGCTGGGGCCAACGTCCTGACTTTC. Variable domain in full (rest from reference TRBV28 and TRBJ2-6): DVKVTQSSRYLVKRTGEKVFLECVQDMDHENMFWYRQDPGLGLRLIYFSYDVKMKEKGDIPEGYSVSREKKERFSLILESASTNQTSMYLCAILPGTSAGANVLTFGAGSRLTVL.

This clone was seen only once. Its ends do not fully match the called genes, so a read error is possible. The chain carries TRBV5-1 and TRBJ2-1; TRBD1 agrees at 12 bases. Germline V gives CDR1 SGHRS, CDR2 YFSETQ. This CDR3 has 15 amino acids. DNA of the CDR3: TGCGCCAGCCGCCCCGGGACAGGGGGCGGGCATGAACAGTTCTTC. Translated: CASRPGTGGGHEQFF.

This chain links TRBV14 with TRBJ1-3, with 8 bases fitting TRBD1. Trimming removed 4 bases from V and 4 bases from J; junction bases left unmatched: 3. CDR3 length: 14 amino acids. CDR1 and CDR2 (germline): SGHDN, FVKESK. CDR3 region: CASSPGTGGNTIYF. The CDR3, as DNA: TGTGCCAGCAGCCCAGGGACAGGCGGAAACACCATATATTTT. The full variable domain, completed using reference TRBV14 and TRBJ1-3, is EAGVTQFPSHSVIEKGQTVTLRCDPISGHDNLYWYRRVMGKEIKFLLHFVKESKQDESGMPNNRFLAERTGGTYSTLKVQPAELEDSGVYFCASSPGTGGNTIYFGEGSWLTVV.

This sequence joins TRBV2 and TRBJ1-4; D call uncertain. The CDR3 is made up of 12 amino acids. Germline CDR1 and CDR2: SNHLY and FYNNEI. The germline V and J ends were trimmed by 4 bases and 5 bases, with 5 bases remaining between them. The CDR3 nucleotides are TGTGCCAGCAGTGCTCTGAATGAAAAACTGTTTTTT. It codes for CASSALNEKLFF.

The chain has TRBV28 and TRBJ1-2; perhaps TRBD1 as D (5 bases). This CDR3 spans 15 amino acids. Germline V gene sequence: CDR1 MDHEN, CDR2 SYDVKM. Trimming left V 2 bases short and J 2 bases short, with 12 bases between. The CDR3 region is CASSLRGLLNYGYTF. DNA of the CDR3: TGTGCCAGCAGTTTACGGGGACTACTCAACTATGGCTACACCTTC.

The rearrangement links TRBV30 to TRBJ1-1; D not resolved. Trimming removed 4 bases from V and 2 bases from J, with 8 bases in between. This CDR3 comprises 12 residues. Germline V CDR1 and CDR2: GTSNPN, SVGIG (reference sequence). The CDR3 region has the DNA TGTGCCTGGATGCGGGCAAACACTGAAGCTTTCTTT. Its protein is CAWMRANTEAFF.